Following are 10 T cell receptor beta chains from one sample sequenced in a study of T cell responses to AZD1222 COVID-19 vaccine. Using immunoSEQ multiplex PCR, the repertoire was profiled, and TCRdb retains in-frame clones only, with some absent. The sample records 65,000 to 80,000 clones, around 89% being singletons. The specimen comprised peripheral blood, sampled 28 days after the second dose of the MenACWY control vaccine. The receptors shown here come from an adult who received the MenACWY meningococcal vaccine as a control.

The chain uses TRBV10-3 and TRBJ1-2; D call uncertain. The length of the CDR3 is 15 residues. Germline V lookup: CDR1 ENHRY, CDR2 SYGVKD. The V gene lost 2 bases and the J gene lost 0 bases, with 10 bases spanning the gap. The CDR3 sequence is CAISEPVTPNYGYTF. DNA for the CDR3: TGTGCCATCAGTGAGCCGGTAACTCCTAACTATGGCTACACCTTC.

V gene TRBV5-1 combines with J gene TRBJ2-7; D possibly corresponds to TRBD2 (5 bases). V was trimmed by 3 bases and J by 1 base, leaving 8 bases between them. The CDR3 has 13 residues. CDR1 SGHRS and CDR2 YFSETQ come from the germline V gene. The chain's CDR3 is CASSYGGSYEQYF. Written as DNA, the CDR3 is TGCGCCAGCAGCTACGGCGGGTCCTACGAGCAGTACTTC.

The chain joins TRBV18 to TRBJ2-1; D is possibly TRBD1 (6 bases). CDR3 length: 13 amino acids. Germline V gene sequence: CDR1 KGHSH, CDR2 LQKENI. The V and J ends lost 6 bases and 9 bases respectively, with 15 bases between them. CDR3 bases: TGTGCCAGCTCTCCCGGACAGTCGGGTGAGCAGTTCTTC. Amino acids: CASSPGQSGEQFF.

The rearrangement uses TRBV9 and TRBJ1-3, with 8 bases lining up with TRBD1. This CDR3 spans 17 amino acids. J lost 0 bases, V lost 3 bases, and 8 bases had no gene match. CDR1 is SGDLS and CDR2 is YYNGEE in the germline V gene. As DNA, the CDR3 is TGTGCCAGCAGCGGGGGGATGGGACAGGTCTCTGGAAACACCATATATTTT. Its translation is CASSGGMGQVSGNTIYF.

This chain uses TRBV27 with TRBJ2-7; D call uncertain. The CDR3 spans 13 residues. CDR1 and CDR2 (germline): MNHEY, SMNVEV (reference sequence). The V gene lost 3 bases and the J gene lost 2 bases, with 8 bases spanning the gap. The CDR3 coding sequence is TGTGCCAGCAGTTTGGCAGCAACCTACGAGCAGTACTTC. Translated: CASSLAATYEQYF.

The CDR3 protein is CASSKGLSLFYEQYF. CDR3 nucleotides: TGTGCCAGCAGTAAGGGACTATCGCTATTCTACGAGCAGTACTTC. The chain carries TRBV6-2 or TRBV6-3 and TRBJ2-7; 7 bases match TRBD2. V dropped 5 bases and J dropped 3; count of bases not matched to a gene: 10. CDR3 length equals 15 residues. CDR1 and CDR2 (germline): MNHEY, SVGEGT.

This chain joins TRBV18 and TRBJ1-2; D perhaps matches TRBD1 (6 bases). CDR1 is KGHSH and CDR2 is LQKENI in the germline V gene. Trimming shortened V by 3 bases and J by 4 bases, and 18 bases separated the two germline ends. The CDR3 totals 16 residues. CDR3 nucleotides: TGTGCCAGCTCACCGCGGGCCCCAGGGGATGGCTATGGCTACACCTTC. Protein product: CASSPRAPGDGYGYTF.

V usage is TRBV3-1 (or the pseudogene TRBV3-2) and J usage is TRBJ1-4; D ambiguous. V dropped 4 bases and J dropped 14 bases, with 20 bases sitting between them. The germline V gene has CDR1 LGHDT and CDR2 YNNKEL (reference sequence). This CDR3 has 14 amino acids. CDR3 sequence reads: CASSLSSSPVGLFF. The CDR3 DNA sequence: TGTGCCAGCAGCCTCTCCTCTTCCCCCGTTGGCCTGTTTTTT.

Only one count was recorded for this clone. The chain carries TRBV30 and TRBJ2-3, with TRBD2 matching 8 bases. Germline CDR1 reads GTSNPN; CDR2 reads SVGIG (reference sequence). V was pared by 2 bases and J by 6 bases, with 10 bases of the junction left unmatched. This CDR3 has 15 residues. The CDR3 region is CAWSPAGDVTDTQYF. DNA of the CDR3: TGTGCCTGGAGTCCAGCGGGAGATGTAACGGATACGCAGTATTTT.

The chain couples TRBV6-5 to TRBJ2-1; perhaps TRBD1 as D (6 bases). V gave up 6 bases and J gave up 5 bases, with 17 bases separating them. This CDR3 has 15 amino acids. Germline values: CDR1 MNHEY, CDR2 SVGAGI. As DNA, the CDR3 is TGTGCCAGCAGCCACAGGGCCCAGCCCCACAATGAGCAGTTCTTC. Translating gives CASSHRAQPHNEQFF.